The T cell receptor beta chain described here comes from a study of T cells in Graves' hyperthyroidism and ophthalmopathy. After removal of 5 bases from V and 5 bases from J, the junction contained 7 bases not matched to a gene. Germline lookup yields CDR1 MNHNS and CDR2 SASEGT. The CDR3 runs 15 residues. RNA transcripts served as the template for amplifying TCR beta CDR3 regions. The HTBI set primed first-round TCR CDR3 RT-PCR. TCRdb re-derived calls from the multiplex PCR reads in MiXCR, one entry per CDR3 protein. Found here are 300,000 or so distinct CDR3 sequences, 15% to 20% of them singletons; the top ten hold around 54%. Ten or more counts support this clonotype. Stability of Graves' hyperthyroidism was defined as absent ophthalmopathy progression within 18 months.

The sequenced material came from blood. The rearrangement joins TRBV6-1 to TRBJ2-3, with TRBD1 matching 10 bases. The receptor comes from a woman aged 50 to 60 with Graves' hyperthyroidism. The CDR3 here is CASSSGTGVGDTQYF. The DNA of the CDR3 is TGTGCCAGCAGTAGTGGGACAGGGGTGGGAGATACGCAGTATTTT.